These T cell receptor beta chains were read from a single sample in a study of read filtering for tumor transcriptome and immune sequencing. TCRdb ran MiXCR on the reads and lists one entry per CDR3 protein. The table records fewer than 30,000 distinct CDR3 sequences, around an eighth of them present only once. Material for sequencing was a population of CD138-negative cells sorted from bone marrow. These receptors all come from a donor at least 40 years old with multiple myeloma. Both conserved end residues are part of each CDR3. The D gene is left open where the match is weak. Rows give clone size only sometimes, using once, few, many, or a class for an expanded clone.

CDR3 DNA | CDR3 protein | V gene | D gene | J gene | clone size | CDR3 length
TGTGCCAGCAGCTTTAGCATCAATGAGCAGTTCTTC | CASSFSINEQFF | TRBV7-2 | - | TRBJ2-1 | medium-sized | 12
TGCGCCAGCAGCTCAGTCGGACTAGCGGGAGTCTCCTACAATGAGCAGTTCTTC | CASSSVGLAGVSYNEQFF | TRBV5-1 | TRBD2 | TRBJ2-1 | many | 18
TGTGCCAGCAGCTTAGCGGGCAACAGGGTAAAGGTGCAGTTCTTC | CASSLAGNRVKVQFF | TRBV7-9 | - | TRBJ2-1 | once | 15
TGCAGTGCTAGTTCTACCCAGCTAGTCTATGGCTACACCTTC | CSASSTQLVYGYTF | TRBV20-1 | - | TRBJ1-2 | many | 14
TGTGCCAGTGGCAGGGACAGGGAGGACACTGAAGCTTTCTTT | CASGRDREDTEAFF | TRBV19 | TRBD1 | TRBJ1-1 | - | 14
TGTGCCACCAGTGCGGCCGACGGGCCTAAGTACAATGAGCAGTTCTTC | CATSAADGPKYNEQFF | TRBV24-1 | - | TRBJ2-1 | few | 16
TGTGCCAGCAGTTTGGGGACAGCCTACGAGCAGTACTTC | CASSLGTAYEQYF | TRBV27 | TRBD1 | TRBJ2-7 | many | 13
TGCGCCAGCAGCCAAGAACTGGGGACTAATGAAAAACTGTTTTTT | CASSQELGTNEKLFF | TRBV4-1 | - | TRBJ1-4 | - | 15
TGCAGTGCCCGGACTAGCGGGTACTCCTACAATGAGCAGTTCTTC | CSARTSGYSYNEQFF | TRBV20-1 | TRBD2 | TRBJ2-1 | medium-sized | 15
TGCAGTGCTGCGGGACGTGTGAACACTGAGGCTCTCTTT | CSAAGRVNTEALF | TRBV20-1 | - | TRBJ1-1 | - | 13
TGTGCCAGCAGTGAAATGTTTTCCGGCCTAAGGGCAGATACGCAGTATTTT | CASSEMFSGLRADTQYF | TRBV6-4 | - | TRBJ2-3 | many | 17
TGTGCCAGCAGCCGCGCAGCGGGAGACGGGGCCGGGGAGCTGTTTTTT | CASSRAAGDGAGELFF | TRBV11-2 | TRBD2 | TRBJ2-2 | few | 16
TGCAGTGCTAGTGACGGGAGGAGCGCAGATACGCAGTATTTT | CSASDGRSADTQYF | TRBV20-1 | TRBD2 | TRBJ2-3 | many | 14
TGTGCCAGCGGGCCCCGGGCTTTGAACACCGGGGAGCTGTTTTTT | CASGPRALNTGELFF | TRBV6-5 | - | TRBJ2-2 | many | 15
TGCAGCGCCCCGGGGCAGGGGGCAGAAAAATACTCCCACAATGAGCAGTTCTTC | CSAPGQGAEKYSHNEQFF | TRBV29-1 | TRBD1 | TRBJ2-1 | few | 18
TGTGCCAGCAGTTTTTGGGGATACGAGCAGTACTTC | CASSFWGYEQYF | TRBV28 | - | TRBJ2-7 | many | 12
TGTGCCAGCAGTTCTGACAGCACCGCGCAGTATTTT | CASSSDSTAQYF | TRBV28 | - | TRBJ2-3 | many | 12
TGTGCCAGCAGTGAAGCTAGCGCAGCCAAAAACATTCAGTACTTC | CASSEASAAKNIQYF | TRBV2 | - | TRBJ2-4 | many | 15
TGTGCCAGCAGCCAAGAAAAGCGGGAGATGGAAGATACGCAGTATTTT | CASSQEKREMEDTQYF | TRBV3-1 | TRBD2 | TRBJ2-3 | - | 16
TGTGCCAGTAGCCCAGACAGGGCGAGCTCCTACGAGCAGTACTTC | CASSPDRASSYEQYF | TRBV19 | TRBD1 | TRBJ2-7 | many | 15
TGTGCCAGCAGTTGGTCAGACTCCTACAATGAGCAGTTCTTC | CASSWSDSYNEQFF | TRBV12-3/TRBV12-4 | - | TRBJ2-1 | many | 14